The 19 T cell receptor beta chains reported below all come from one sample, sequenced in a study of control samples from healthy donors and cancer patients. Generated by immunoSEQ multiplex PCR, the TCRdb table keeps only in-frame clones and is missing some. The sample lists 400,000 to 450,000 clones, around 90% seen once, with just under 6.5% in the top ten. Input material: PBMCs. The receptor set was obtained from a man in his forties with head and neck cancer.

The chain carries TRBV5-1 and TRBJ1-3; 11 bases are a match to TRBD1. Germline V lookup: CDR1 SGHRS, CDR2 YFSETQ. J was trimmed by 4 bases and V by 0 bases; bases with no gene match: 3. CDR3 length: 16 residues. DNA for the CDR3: TGCGCCAGCAGCTTGGGGACAGGGGGCTTAGGAAACACCATATATTTT. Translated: CASSLGTGGLGNTIYF.

CDR3 in amino acids: CASSPQPGAGGSETQYF. DNA of the CDR3: TGTGCCAGCAGCCCCCAACCGGGAGCGGGAGGGTCAGAGACCCAGTACTTC. The V and J genes are TRBV5-4 and TRBJ2-5; 10 bases agree with TRBD2. Per the germline V gene, CDR1 is SGHNT and CDR2 is YYREEE (reference sequence). V gave up 4 bases and J gave up 4 bases; unmatched junction bases: 13. The CDR3 is made up of 17 amino acids.

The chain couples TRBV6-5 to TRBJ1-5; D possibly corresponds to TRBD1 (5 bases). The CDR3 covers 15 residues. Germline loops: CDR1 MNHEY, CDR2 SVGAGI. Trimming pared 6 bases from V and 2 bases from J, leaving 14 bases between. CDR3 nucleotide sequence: TGTGCCAGCAGGCAGGGAAGGGGTGGCAATCAGCCCCAGCATTTT. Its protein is CASRQGRGGNQPQHF.

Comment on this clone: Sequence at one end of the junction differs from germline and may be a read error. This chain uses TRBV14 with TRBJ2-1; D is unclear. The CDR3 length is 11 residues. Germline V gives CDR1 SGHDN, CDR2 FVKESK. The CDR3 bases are TGTGCCACCAGCGAGTACAATGAGCAGTTCTTC. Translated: CATSEYNEQFF.

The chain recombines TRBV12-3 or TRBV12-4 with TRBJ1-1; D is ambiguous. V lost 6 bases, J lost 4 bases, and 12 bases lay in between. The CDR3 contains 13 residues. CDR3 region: CASRTQVGTEAFF. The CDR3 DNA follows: TGTGCCAGCAGAACCCAGGTTGGCACTGAAGCTTTCTTT.

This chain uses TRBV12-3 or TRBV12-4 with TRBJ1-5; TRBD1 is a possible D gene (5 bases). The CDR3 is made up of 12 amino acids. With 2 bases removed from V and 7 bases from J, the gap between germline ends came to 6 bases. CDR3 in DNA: TGTGCCAGCAGTTTATGGGGGCAGCCCCAGCATTTT. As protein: CASSLWGQPQHF.

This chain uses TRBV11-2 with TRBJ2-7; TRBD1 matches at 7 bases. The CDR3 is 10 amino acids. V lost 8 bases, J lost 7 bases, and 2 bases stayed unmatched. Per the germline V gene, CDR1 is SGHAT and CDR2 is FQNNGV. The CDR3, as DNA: TGTGCCAGCCAGGGGGAAGAGCAGTACTTC. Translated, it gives CASQGEEQYF.

DNA for the CDR3: TGCAGTGCTAGTAACCCCACCTCCTACAATGAGCAGTTCTTC. Amino acids: CSASNPTSYNEQFF. The rearrangement joins TRBV20-1 to TRBJ2-1; D gene ambiguous. V was cut by 3 bases and J by 0 bases, with 9 bases left in between. Germline V gene data show CDR1 as DFQATT and CDR2 as SNEGSKA (reference sequence). The CDR3 spans 14 residues.

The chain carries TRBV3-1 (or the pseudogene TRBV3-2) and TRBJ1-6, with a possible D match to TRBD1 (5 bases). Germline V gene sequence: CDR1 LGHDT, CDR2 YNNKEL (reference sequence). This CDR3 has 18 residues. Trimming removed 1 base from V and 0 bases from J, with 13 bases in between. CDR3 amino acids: CASSQGGAWASYNSPLHF. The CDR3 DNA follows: TGTGCCAGCAGCCAAGGAGGGGCTTGGGCCTCCTATAATTCACCCCTCCACTTT.

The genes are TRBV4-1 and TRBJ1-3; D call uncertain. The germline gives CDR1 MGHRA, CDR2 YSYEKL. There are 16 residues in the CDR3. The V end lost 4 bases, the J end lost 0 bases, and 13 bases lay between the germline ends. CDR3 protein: CASSRGRFSSGNTIYF. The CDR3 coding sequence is TGCGCCAGCAGCCGCGGACGGTTCAGCTCTGGAAACACCATATATTTT.

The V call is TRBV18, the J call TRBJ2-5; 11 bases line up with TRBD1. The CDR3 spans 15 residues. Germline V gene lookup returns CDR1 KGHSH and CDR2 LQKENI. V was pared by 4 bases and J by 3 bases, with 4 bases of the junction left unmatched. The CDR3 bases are TGTGCCAGCTCACGTATGGGACAGGGGGAAGAGACCCAGTACTTC. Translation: CASSRMGQGEETQYF.

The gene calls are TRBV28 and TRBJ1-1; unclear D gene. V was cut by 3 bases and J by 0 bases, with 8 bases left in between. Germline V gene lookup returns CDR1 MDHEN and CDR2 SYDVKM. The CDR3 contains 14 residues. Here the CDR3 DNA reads TGTGCCAGCAGTTTGCCTTTAATGAACACTGAAGCTTTCTTT. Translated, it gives CASSLPLMNTEAFF.

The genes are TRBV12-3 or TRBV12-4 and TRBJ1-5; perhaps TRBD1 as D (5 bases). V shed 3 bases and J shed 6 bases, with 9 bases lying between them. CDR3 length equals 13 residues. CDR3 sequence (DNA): TGTGCCAGCAGTTTGACAGAAAGTCAGCCCCAGCATTTT. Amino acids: CASSLTESQPQHF.

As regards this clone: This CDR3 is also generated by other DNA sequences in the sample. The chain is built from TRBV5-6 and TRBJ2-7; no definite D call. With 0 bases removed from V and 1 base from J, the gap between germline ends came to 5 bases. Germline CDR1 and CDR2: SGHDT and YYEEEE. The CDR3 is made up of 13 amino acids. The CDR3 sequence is CASSLGQSYEQYF. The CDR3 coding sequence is TGTGCCAGCAGCTTGGGGCAGTCCTACGAGCAGTACTTC. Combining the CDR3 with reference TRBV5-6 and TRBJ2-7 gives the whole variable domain DAGVTQSPTHLIKTRGQQVTLRCSPKSGHDTVSWYQQALGQGPQFIFQYYEEEERQRGNFPDRFSGHQFPNYSSELNVNALLLGDSALYLCASSLGQSYEQYFGPGTRLTVT.

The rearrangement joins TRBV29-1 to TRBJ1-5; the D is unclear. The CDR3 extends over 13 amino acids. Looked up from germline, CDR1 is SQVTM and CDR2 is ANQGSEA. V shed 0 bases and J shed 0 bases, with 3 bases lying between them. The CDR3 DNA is TGCAGCGTTGAAGAAAGTAGCAATCAGCCCCAGCATTTT. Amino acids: CSVEESSNQPQHF.

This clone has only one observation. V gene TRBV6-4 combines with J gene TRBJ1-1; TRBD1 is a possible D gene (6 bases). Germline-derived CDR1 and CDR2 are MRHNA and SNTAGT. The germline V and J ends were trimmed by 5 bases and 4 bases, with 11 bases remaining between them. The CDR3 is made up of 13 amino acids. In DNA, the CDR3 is TGTGCCAGCAGTTCAGGGGAGGGCACTGAAGCTTTCTTT. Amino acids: CASSSGEGTEAFF.

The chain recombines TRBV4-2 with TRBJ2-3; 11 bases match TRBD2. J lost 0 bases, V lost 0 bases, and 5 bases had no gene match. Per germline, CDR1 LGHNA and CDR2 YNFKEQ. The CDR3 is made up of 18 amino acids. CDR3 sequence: CASSQEVSGGASTDTQYF. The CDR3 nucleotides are TGTGCCAGCAGCCAAGAGGTTAGCGGGGGGGCTAGCACAGATACGCAGTATTTT.

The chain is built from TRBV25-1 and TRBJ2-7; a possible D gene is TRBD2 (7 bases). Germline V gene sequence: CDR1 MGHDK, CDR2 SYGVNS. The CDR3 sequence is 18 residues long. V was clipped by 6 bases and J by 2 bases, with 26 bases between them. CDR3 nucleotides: TGTGCCAGCAGCGACCTCCTGGACGAGGGGGGGAGCCCCTACGAGCAGTACTTC. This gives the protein CASSDLLDEGGSPYEQYF.

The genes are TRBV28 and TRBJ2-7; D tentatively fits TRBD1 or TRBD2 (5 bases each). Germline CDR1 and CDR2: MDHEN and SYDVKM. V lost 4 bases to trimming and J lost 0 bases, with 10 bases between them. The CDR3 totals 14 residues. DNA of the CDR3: TGTGCCAGCAGTTGGGGACGGTCCTCCTACGAGCAGTACTTC. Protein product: CASSWGRSSYEQYF.